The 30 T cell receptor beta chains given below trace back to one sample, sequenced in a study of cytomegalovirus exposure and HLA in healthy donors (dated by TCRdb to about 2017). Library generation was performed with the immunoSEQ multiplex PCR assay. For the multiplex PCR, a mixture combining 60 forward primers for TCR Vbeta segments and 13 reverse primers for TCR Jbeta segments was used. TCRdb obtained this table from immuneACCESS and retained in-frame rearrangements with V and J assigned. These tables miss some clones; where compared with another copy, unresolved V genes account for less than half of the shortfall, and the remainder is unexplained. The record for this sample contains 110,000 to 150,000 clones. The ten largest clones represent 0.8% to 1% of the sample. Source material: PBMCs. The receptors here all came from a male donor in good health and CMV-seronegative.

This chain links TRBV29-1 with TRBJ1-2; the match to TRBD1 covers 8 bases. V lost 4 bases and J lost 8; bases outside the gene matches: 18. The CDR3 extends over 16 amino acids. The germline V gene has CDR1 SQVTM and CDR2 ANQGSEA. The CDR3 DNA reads TGCAGCGTTGGCATGGCGGGACAGGTGCGAAACCGGGGCTACACCTTC. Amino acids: CSVGMAGQVRNRGYTF.

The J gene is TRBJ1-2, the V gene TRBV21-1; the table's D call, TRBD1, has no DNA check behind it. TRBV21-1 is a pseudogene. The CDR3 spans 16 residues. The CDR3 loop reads CASSPALDRSYYGYTF. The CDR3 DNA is TGTGCCAGCAGCCCGGCGTTGGACAGGAGTTACTATGGCTACACCTTC.

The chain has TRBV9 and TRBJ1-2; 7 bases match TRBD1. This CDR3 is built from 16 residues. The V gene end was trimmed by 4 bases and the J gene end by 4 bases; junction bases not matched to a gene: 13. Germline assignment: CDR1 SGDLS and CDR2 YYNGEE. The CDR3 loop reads CASSLVANRGGYGYTF. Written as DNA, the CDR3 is TGTGCCAGCAGCCTTGTTGCCAACAGGGGTGGCTATGGCTACACCTTC.

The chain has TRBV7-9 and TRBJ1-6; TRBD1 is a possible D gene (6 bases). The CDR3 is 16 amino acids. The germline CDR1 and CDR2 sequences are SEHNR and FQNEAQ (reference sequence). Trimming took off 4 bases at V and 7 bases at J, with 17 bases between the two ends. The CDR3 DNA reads TGTGCCAGCAGCTCACAGGGAGTAGGTCCCAATTCACCCCTCCACTTT. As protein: CASSSQGVGPNSPLHF.

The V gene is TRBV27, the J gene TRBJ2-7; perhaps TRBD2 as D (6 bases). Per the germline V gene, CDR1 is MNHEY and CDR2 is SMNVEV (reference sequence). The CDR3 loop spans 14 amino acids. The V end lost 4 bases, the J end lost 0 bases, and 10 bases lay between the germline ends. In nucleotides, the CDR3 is TGTGCCAGCAGTTGGGCGGGACTCTCCTACGAGCAGTACTTC. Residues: CASSWAGLSYEQYF.

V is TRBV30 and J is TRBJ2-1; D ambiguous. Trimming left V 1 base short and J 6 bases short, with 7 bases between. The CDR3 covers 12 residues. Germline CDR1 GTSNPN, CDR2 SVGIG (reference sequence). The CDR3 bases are TGTGCCTGGAGTGGGCTAGTCAATGAGCAGTTCTTC. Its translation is CAWSGLVNEQFF.

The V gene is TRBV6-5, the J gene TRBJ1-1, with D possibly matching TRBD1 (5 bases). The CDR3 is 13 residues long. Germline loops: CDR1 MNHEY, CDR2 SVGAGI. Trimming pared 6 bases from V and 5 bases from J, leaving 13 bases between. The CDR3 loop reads CASSPGGVTEAFF. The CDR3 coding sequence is TGTGCCAGCAGCCCTGGAGGGGTTACTGAAGCTTTCTTT.

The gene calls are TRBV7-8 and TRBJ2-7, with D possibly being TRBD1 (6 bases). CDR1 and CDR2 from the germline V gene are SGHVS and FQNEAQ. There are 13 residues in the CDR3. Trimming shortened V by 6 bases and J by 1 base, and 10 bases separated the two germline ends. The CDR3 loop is CASRPGDSYEQYF. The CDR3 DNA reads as TGTGCCAGCAGGCCAGGGGATTCCTACGAGCAGTACTTC.

The CDR3 region has the DNA TGTGCCAGCAGTTACATGCCTAGCGGGAGCTCCTACGAGCAGTACTTC. This codes for CASSYMPSGSSYEQYF. The chain is built from TRBV6-5 and TRBJ2-7; TRBD2 aligns across 10 bases. Looked up from germline, CDR1 is MNHEY and CDR2 is SVGAGI. This CDR3 region has 16 residues. V lost 2 bases to trimming and J lost 0 bases; unmatched junction nucleotides: 4.

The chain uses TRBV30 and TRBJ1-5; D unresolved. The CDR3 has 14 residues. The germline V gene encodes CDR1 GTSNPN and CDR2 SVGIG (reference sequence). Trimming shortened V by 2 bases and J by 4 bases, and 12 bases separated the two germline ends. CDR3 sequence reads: CAWSTSAVNQPQHF. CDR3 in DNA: TGTGCCTGGAGTACCTCGGCGGTAAATCAGCCCCAGCATTTT.

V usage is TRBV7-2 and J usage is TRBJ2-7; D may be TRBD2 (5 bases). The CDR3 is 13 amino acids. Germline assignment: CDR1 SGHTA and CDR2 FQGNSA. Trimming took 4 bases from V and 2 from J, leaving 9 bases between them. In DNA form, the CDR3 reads TGTGCCAGCAGCTCGGACTTTCCCTACGAGCAGTACTTC. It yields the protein CASSSDFPYEQYF.

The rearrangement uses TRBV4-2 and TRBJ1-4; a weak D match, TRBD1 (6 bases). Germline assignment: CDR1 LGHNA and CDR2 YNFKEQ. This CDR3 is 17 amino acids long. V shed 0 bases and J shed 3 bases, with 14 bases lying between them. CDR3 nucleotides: TGTGCCAGCAGCCAAGAGATGGGGGGGCGACCTAATGAAAAACTGTTTTTT. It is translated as CASSQEMGGRPNEKLFF.

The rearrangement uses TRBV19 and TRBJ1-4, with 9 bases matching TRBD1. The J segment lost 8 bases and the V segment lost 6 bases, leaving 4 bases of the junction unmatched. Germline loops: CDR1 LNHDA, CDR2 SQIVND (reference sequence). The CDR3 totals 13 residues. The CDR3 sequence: CASRTGGSEKLFF. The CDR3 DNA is TGTGCCAGTAGGACAGGGGGATCCGAAAAACTGTTTTTT.

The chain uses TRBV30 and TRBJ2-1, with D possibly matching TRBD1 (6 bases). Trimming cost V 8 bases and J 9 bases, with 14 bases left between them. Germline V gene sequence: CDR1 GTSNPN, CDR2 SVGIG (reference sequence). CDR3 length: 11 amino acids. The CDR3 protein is CAGDIEFEQFF. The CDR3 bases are TGTGCCGGGGACATCGAATTTGAGCAGTTCTTC.

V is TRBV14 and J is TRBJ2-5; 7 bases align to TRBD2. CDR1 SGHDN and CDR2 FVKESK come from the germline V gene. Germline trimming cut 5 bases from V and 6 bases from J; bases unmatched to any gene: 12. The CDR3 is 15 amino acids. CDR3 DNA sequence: TGTGCCAGCAGCACTTCCCGCGGGAGTGTAAAGACCCAGTACTTC. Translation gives CASSTSRGSVKTQYF.

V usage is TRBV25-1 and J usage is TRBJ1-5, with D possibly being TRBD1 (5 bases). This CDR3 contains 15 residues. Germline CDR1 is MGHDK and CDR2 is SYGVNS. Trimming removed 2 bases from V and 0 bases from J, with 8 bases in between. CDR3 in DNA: TGTGCCAGCAGTGAACAGGGATTTAGCAATCAGCCCCAGCATTTT. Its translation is CASSEQGFSNQPQHF.

The CDR3 coding sequence is TGTGCCAGCGCGTCCATTTCACCCCTCCACTTT. Translated: CASASISPLHF. V usage is TRBV7-9 and J usage is TRBJ1-6; D gene uncertain. V lost 8 bases, J lost 9 bases, and 8 bases lay in between. Germline CDR1 SEHNR, CDR2 FQNEAQ (reference sequence). The CDR3 spans 11 residues.

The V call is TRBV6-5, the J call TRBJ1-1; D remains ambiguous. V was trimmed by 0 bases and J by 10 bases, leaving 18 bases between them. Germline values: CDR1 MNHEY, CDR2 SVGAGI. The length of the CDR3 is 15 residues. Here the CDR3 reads CASSYSRNSVNGAFF. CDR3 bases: TGTGCCAGCAGTTACTCGAGGAACTCTGTTAATGGAGCTTTCTTT.

The CDR3 loop reads CASSPQGGANYGYTF. In nucleotides, the CDR3 is TGTGCCAGCAGCCCTCAGGGTGGAGCTAACTATGGCTACACCTTC. The chain has TRBV5-6 and TRBJ1-2, with TRBD1 as a possible D gene (5 bases). The germline V and J ends were trimmed by 4 bases and 0 bases, with 13 bases remaining between them. The germline gives CDR1 SGHDT, CDR2 YYEEEE. The CDR3 runs to 15 residues.

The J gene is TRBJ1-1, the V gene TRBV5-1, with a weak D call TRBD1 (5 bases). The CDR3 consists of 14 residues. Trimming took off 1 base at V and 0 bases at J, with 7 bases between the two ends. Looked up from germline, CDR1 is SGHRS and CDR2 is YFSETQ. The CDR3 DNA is TGCGCCAGCAGCTTGACGGACATGAACACTGAAGCTTTCTTT. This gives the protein CASSLTDMNTEAFF.

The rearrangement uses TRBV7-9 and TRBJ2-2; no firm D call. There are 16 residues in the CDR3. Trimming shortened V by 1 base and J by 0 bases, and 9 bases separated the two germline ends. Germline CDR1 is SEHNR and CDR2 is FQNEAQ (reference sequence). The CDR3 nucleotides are TGTGCCAGCAGCTTAGATCTAACGGCGAACACCGGGGAGCTGTTTTTT. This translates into CASSLDLTANTGELFF.

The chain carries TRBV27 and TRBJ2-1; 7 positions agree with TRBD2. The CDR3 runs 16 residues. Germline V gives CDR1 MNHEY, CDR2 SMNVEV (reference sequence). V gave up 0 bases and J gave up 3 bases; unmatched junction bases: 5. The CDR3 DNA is TGTGCCAGCAGTTTATCTCCAGCGGGGAACTACAATGAGCAGTTCTTC. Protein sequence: CASSLSPAGNYNEQFF.

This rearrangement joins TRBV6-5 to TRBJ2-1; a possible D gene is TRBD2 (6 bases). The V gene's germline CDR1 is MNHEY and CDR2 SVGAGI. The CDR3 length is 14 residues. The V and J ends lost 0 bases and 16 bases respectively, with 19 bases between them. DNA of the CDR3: TGTGCCAGCAGTTACTCGGGGTTGGCGGGACTCGCTTTCTTC. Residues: CASSYSGLAGLAFF.

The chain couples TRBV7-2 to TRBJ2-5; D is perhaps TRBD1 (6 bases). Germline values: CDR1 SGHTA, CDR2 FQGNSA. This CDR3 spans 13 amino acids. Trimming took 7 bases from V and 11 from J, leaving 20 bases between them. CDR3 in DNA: TGTGCCAGCAACCGAAACAGGGACGCAGAGCAGTACTTC. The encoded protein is CASNRNRDAEQYF.

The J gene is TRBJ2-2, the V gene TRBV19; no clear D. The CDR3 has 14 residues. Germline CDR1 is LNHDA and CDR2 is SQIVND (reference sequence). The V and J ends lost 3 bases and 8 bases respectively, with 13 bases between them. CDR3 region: CASSMLTATGELFF. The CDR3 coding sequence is TGTGCCAGTAGTATGCTGACTGCCACTGGGGAGCTGTTTTTT.

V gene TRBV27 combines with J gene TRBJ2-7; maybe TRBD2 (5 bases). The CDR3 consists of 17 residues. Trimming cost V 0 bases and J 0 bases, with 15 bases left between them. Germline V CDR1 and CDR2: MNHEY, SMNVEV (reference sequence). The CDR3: CASSLSPDLHNSYEQYF. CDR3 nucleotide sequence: TGTGCCAGCAGTTTATCTCCGGACTTGCATAACTCCTACGAGCAGTACTTC.

In DNA form, the CDR3 reads TGTGCCAGCCGGGCCCAGGACAGGGGGAGGGATGAGCAGTTCTTC. It translates to CASRAQDRGRDEQFF. The chain uses TRBV6-1 and TRBJ2-1; 10 positions match TRBD1. Germline CDR1 MNHNS, CDR2 SASEGT. This CDR3 has 15 amino acids. V was pared by 8 bases and J by 8 bases, with 12 bases of the junction left unmatched.

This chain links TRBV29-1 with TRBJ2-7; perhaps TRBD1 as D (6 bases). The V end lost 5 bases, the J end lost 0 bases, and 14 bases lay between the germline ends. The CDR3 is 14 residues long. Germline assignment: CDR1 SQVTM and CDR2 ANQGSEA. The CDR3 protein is CSVLTGFSSYEQYF. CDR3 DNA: TGCAGCGTTCTAACAGGGTTCTCCTCCTACGAGCAGTACTTC.

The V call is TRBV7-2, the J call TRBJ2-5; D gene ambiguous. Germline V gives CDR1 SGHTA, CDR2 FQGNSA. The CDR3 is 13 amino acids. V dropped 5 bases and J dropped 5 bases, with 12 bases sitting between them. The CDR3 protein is CASSARQRETQYF. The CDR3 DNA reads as TGTGCCAGCAGCGCTCGTCAGAGGGAGACCCAGTACTTC.

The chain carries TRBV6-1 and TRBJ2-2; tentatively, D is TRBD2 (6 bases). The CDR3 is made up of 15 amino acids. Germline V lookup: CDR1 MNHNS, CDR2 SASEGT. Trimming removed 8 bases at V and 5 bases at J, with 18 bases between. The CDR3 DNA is TGTGCCAGCGGGGGGACGGGAGTTGGTACCGGGGAGCTGTTTTTT. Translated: CASGGTGVGTGELFF.